This TCR beta chain originates from a study of Tregs in tolerant kidney transplant recipients. V lost 0 bases, J lost 5 bases, and 23 bases lay in between. This CDR3 region has 18 residues. Germline V gene sequence: CDR1 SGHAT, CDR2 FQNNGV. Some clones are missing from TCRdb's copy, which holds only in-frame ones; the method was immunoSEQ multiplex PCR. The data hold about 110,000 clones, with about 90% observed a single time. Source: CD4+ T cells from blood, taken before the transplant. V usage is TRBV11-2 and J usage is TRBJ2-7; TRBD2 is a possible D gene (7 bases). This clonotype originated in a human donor who received a combined kidney and bone marrow transplant. This CDR3 is CASSLDLPTRGRAHEQYF. CDR3 sequence (DNA): TGTGCCAGCAGCTTAGATCTCCCAACTAGGGGGAGGGCCCACGAGCAGTACTTC. The full variable domain, its missing parts supplied by reference TRBV11-2 and TRBJ2-7, is EAGVAQSPRYKIIEKRQSVAFWCNPISGHATLYWYQQILGQGPKLLIQFQNNGVVDDSQLPKDRFSAERLKGVDSTLKIQPAKLEDSAVYLCASSLDLPTRGRAHEQYFGPGTRLTVT.